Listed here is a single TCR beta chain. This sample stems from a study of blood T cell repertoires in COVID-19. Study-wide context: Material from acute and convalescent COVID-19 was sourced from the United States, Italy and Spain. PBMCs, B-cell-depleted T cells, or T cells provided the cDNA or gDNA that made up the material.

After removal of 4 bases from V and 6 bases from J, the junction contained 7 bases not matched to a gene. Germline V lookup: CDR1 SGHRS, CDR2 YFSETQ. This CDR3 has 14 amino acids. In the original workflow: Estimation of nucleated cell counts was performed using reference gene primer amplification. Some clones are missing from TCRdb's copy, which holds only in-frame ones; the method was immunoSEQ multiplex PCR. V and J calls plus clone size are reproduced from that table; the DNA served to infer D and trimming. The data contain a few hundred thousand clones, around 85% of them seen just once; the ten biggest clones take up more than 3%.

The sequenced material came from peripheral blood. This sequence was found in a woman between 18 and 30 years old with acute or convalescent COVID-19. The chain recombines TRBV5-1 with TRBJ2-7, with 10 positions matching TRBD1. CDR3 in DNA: TGCGCCAGCAGCGACCGACAGGGGGCGGGCGAGCAGTACTTC. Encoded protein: CASSDRQGAGEQYF.